The TCR beta chain under discussion was sequenced for a study of blood T cell repertoires in COVID-19. For the study at large: Samples came from the United States, Italy and Spain, spanning acute and convalescent COVID-19.

Original methodology: Estimates of nucleated cell counts were drawn from the amplification of reference gene primers. Method: immunoSEQ multiplex PCR; TCRdb's copy keeps in-frame clones and lacks some. V and J calls plus clone size are reproduced from that table; the DNA served to infer D and trimming. The sample gives tens of thousands of clones, 88% of which show up once; approximately 4.6% is in the top ten. The CDR3 is 16 residues long. J gave up 1 base and V 9 bases, and 10 bases lay outside the gene matches. Looked up from germline, CDR1 is LGHNT and CDR2 is FRNRAP. The clonotype was recovered from a human donor in a cohort sampled during active COVID-19. Sequenced input: peripheral blood. The chain is built from TRBV12-5 and TRBJ2-3; 10 nucleotides align to TRBD2. DNA of the CDR3: TGTGCTAGCCTAGCGGGAGCCCAAGGTGGCACAGATACGCAGTATTTT. Translating gives CASLAGAQGGTDTQYF.